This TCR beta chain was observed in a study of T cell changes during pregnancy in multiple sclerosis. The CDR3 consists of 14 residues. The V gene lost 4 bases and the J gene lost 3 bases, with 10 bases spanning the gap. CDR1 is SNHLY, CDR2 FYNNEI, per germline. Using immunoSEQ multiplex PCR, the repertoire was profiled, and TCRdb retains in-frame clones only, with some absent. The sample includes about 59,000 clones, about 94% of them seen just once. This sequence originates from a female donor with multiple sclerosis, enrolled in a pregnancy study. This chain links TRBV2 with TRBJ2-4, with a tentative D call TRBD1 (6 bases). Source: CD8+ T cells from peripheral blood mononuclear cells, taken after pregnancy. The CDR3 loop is CASSVRDNKNIQYF. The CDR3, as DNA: TGTGCCAGCAGTGTCAGGGACAACAAAAACATTCAGTACTTC.